Listed here is a single T cell receptor beta chain. The target antigen is unknown. This specimen comes from a study of T cells in Graves' hyperthyroidism and ophthalmopathy. Study-wide results and limits: Ophthalmopathy onset followed model prediction by a median approximately six months.

Patients counted as stable if ophthalmopathy did not develop within 18 months. With a duration under 2 months, the hyperthyroidism was newly diagnosed in patients aged 18 to 65. Diagnoses rested on clinical symptoms, serum thyroxine and TRAb, thyroid ultrasound and orbital computed tomography. The J segment lost 3 bases and the V segment lost 4 bases, leaving 3 bases of the junction unmatched. Germline V gives CDR1 DFQATT, CDR2 SNEGSKA (reference sequence). The CDR3 consists of 13 residues. TCR beta CDR3 sequences were amplified from RNA transcripts. First-round RT-PCR with HTBI primers amplified the TCR CDR3 region. From the multiplex PCR reads, TCRdb called clonotypes with MiXCR, one entry per CDR3 protein. Of approximately 560,000 distinct CDR3 sequences listed, around 46% were seen once; the top ten hold roughly 8.2%.

The source is a young woman with Graves' hyperthyroidism. The rearrangement uses TRBV20-1 and TRBJ1-5; TRBD1 aligns across 7 bases. Sequenced: peripheral blood or thyroid tissue (not recorded which). This CDR3 is CSATGQLNQPQHF. The CDR3, as DNA: TGCAGTGCTACGGGACAGCTCAATCAGCCCCAGCATTTT.